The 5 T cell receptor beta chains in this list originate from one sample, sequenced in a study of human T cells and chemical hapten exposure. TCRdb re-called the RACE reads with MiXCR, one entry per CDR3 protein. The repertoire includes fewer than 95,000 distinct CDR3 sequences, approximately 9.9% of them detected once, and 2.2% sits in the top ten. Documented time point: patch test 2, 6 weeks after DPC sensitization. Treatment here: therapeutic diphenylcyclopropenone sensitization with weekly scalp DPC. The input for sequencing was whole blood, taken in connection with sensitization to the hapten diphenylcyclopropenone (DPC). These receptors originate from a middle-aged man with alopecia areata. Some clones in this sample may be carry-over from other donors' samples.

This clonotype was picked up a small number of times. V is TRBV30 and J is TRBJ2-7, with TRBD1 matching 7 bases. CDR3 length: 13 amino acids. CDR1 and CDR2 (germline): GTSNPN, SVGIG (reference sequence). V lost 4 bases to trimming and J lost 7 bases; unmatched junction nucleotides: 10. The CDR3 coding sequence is TGTGCCTGGAACGCCGGGACAGAGGGGGAGCAGTACTTC. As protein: CAWNAGTEGEQYF.

CDR3 region: CAWIQGEDTGELFF. DNA of the CDR3: TGTGCCTGGATACAGGGGGAGGACACCGGGGAGCTGTTTTTT. The chain joins TRBV30 to TRBJ2-2; 8 nucleotides line up with TRBD1. V shed 4 bases, J shed 3 bases, and the junction held 4 bases outside the gene matches. Looked up from germline, CDR1 is GTSNPN and CDR2 is SVGIG (reference sequence). The CDR3 spans 14 residues.

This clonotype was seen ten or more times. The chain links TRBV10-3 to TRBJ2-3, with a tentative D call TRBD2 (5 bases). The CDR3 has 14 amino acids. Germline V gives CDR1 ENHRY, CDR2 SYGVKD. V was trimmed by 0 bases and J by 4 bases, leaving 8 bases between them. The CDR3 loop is CAISESRGPDTQYF. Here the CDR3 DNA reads TGTGCCATCAGTGAGTCACGGGGTCCAGATACGCAGTATTTT.

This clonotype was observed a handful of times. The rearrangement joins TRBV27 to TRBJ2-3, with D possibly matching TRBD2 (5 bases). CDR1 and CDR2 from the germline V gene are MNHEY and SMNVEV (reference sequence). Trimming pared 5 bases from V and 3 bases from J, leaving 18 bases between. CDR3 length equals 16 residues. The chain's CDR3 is CASSPIGLVGTDTQYF. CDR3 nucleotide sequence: TGTGCCAGCAGTCCTATCGGACTGGTTGGTACAGATACGCAGTATTTT.

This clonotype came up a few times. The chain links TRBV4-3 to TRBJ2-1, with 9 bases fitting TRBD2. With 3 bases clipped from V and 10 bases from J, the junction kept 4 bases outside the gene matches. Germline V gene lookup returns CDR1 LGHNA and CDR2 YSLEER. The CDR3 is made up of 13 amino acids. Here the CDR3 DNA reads TGCGCCAGCAGCCACTCAAGCGGGAGGGAGCAGTTCTTC. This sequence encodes CASSHSSGREQFF.